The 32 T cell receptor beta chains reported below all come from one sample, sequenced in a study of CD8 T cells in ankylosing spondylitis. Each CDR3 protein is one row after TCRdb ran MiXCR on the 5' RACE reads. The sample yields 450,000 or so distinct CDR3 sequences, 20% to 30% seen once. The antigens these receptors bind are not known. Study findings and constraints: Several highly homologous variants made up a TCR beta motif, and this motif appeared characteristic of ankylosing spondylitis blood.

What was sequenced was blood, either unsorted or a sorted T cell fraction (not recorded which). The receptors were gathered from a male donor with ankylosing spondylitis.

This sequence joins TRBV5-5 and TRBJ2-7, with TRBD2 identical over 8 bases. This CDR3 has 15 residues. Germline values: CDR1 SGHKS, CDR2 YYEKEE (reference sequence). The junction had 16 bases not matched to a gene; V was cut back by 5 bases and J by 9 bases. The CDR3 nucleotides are TGTGCCAGCAGTTCGACAGCGGGAGAACGGGGATGGCAGTACGTC. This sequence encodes CASSSTAGERGWQYV.

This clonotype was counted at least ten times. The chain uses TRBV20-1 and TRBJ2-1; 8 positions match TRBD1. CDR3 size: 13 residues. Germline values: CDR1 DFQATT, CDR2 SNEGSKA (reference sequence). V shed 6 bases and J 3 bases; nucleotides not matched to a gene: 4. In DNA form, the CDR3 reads TGCAGTGCCGATACAGGGGGCTACAATGAGCAGTTCTTC. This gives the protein CSADTGGYNEQFF.

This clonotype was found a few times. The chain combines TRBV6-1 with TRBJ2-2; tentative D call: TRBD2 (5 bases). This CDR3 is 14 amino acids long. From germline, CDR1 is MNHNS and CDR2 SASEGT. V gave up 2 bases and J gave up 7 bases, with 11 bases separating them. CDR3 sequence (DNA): TGTGCCAGCAGTGAAAAGGGTCGGGGCGGGGAGCTGTTTTTT. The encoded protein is CASSEKGRGGELFF.

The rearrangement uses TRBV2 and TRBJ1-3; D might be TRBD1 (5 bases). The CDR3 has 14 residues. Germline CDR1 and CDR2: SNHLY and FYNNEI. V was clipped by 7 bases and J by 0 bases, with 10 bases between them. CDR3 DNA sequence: TGTGCCAGCAAGGACAAGAGCTCTGGAAACACCATATATTTT. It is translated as CASKDKSSGNTIYF.

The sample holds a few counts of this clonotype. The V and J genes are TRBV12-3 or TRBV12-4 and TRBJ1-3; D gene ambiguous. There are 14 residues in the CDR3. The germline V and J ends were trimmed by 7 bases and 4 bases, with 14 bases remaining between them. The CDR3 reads CASTPDLGGNTIYF. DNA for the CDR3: TGTGCCAGCACCCCCGACCTTGGAGGAAACACCATATATTTT.

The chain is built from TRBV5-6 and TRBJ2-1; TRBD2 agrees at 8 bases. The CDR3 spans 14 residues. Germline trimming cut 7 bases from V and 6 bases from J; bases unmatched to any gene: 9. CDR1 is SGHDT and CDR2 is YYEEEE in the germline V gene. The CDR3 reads CASGGTSSFNEQFF. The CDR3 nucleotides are TGTGCCAGCGGGGGGACTAGTTCTTTCAATGAGCAGTTCTTC.

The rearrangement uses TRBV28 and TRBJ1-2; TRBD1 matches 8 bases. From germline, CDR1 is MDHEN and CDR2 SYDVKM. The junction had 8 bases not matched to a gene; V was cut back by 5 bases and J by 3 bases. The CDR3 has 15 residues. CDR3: CASSPRQGIYYGYTF. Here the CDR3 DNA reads TGTGCCAGCAGTCCCAGACAGGGGATTTACTATGGCTACACCTTC.

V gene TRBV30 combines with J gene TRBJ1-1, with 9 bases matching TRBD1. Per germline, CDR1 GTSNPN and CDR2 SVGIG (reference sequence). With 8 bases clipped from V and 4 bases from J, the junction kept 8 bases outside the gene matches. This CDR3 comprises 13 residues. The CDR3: CAANRGLTTEAFF. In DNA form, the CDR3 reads TGTGCCGCAAACAGGGGGCTGACCACTGAAGCTTTCTTT.

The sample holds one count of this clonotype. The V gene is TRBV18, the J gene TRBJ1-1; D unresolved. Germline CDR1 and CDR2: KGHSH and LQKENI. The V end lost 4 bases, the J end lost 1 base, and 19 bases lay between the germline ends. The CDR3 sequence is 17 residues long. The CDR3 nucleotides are TGTGCCAGCTCACGAACATATCCGGGTAGTGGGAACACTGAAGCTTTCTTT. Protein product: CASSRTYPGSGNTEAFF.

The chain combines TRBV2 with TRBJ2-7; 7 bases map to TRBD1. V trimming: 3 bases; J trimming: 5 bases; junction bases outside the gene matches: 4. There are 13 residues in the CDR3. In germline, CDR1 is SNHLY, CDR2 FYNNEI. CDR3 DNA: TGTGCCAGCAGTGAGCAAGGGGGCGACGAGCAGTACGTC. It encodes CASSEQGGDEQYV.

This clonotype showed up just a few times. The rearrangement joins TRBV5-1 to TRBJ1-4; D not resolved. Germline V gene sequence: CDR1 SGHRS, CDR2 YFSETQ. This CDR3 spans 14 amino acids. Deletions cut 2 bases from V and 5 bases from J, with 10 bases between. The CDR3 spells CASSFSGGNEKLFF. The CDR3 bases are TGCGCCAGCAGCTTTTCTGGCGGAAATGAAAAACTGTTTTTT.

CDR3 sequence (DNA): TGCGCCAGCAGCCGGGACACCGCCTACAATGAGCAGTTCTTC. Translation: CASSRDTAYNEQFF. V and J are TRBV4-1 and TRBJ2-1, with D possibly matching TRBD1 (6 bases). The CDR3 extends over 14 amino acids. The ends were cut back, 4 bases at V and 2 bases at J, with 9 bases in the middle. Per germline, CDR1 MGHRA and CDR2 YSYEKL.

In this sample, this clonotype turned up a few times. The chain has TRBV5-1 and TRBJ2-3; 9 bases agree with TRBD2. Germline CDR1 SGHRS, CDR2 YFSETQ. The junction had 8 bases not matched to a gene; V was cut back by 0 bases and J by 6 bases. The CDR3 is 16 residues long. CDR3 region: CASSLGLAGSLDTQYF. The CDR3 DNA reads TGCGCCAGCAGCTTGGGGCTAGCGGGATCCTTGGATACGCAGTATTTT.

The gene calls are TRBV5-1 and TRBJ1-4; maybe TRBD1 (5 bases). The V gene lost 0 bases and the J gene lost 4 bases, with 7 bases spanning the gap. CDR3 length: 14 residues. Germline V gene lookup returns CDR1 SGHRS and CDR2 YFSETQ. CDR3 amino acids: CASSLGGVNEKLFF. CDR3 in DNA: TGCGCCAGCAGCTTGGGGGGCGTTAATGAAAAACTGTTTTTT.

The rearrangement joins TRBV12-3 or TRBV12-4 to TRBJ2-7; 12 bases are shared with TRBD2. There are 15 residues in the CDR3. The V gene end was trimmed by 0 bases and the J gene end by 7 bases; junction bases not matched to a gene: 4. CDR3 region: CASSLATSGSHEQYF. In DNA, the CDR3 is TGTGCCAGCAGTTTAGCGACTAGCGGGAGCCATGAGCAGTACTTC.

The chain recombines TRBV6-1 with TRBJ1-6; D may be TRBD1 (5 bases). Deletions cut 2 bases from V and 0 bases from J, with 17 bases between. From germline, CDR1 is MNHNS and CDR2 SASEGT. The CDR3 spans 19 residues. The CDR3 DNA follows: TGTGCCAGCAGTGAAACCGGGACTTCTTGGAGCTCCTATAATTCACCCCTCCACTTT. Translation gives CASSETGTSWSSYNSPLHF.

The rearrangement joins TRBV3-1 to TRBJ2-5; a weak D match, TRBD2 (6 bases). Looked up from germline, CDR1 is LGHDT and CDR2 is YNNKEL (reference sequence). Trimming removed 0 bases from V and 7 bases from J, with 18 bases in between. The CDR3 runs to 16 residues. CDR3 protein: CASSQDVAQRARTQYF. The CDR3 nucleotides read TGTGCCAGCAGCCAAGATGTGGCACAGCGGGCTCGGACCCAGTACTTC.

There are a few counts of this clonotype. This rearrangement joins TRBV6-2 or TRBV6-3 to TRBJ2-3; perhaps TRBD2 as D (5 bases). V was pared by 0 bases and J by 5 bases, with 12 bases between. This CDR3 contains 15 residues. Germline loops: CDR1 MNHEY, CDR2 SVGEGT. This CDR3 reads CASSYSTIFGDTQYF. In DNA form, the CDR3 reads TGTGCCAGCAGTTACTCGACTATATTCGGAGATACGCAGTATTTT.

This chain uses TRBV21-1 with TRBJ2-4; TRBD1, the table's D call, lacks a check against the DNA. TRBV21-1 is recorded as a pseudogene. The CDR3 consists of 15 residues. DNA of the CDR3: TGTGCCAGCAGCACAGGGGTCCCGGCCAAAAACATTCAGTACTTC. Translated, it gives CASSTGVPAKNIQYF.

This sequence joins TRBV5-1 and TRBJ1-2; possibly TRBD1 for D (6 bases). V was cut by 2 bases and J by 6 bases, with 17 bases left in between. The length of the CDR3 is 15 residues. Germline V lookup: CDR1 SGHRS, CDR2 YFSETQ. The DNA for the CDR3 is TGCGCCAGCAGCTTATACTCCGGGGGCCGCGATGGCTACACCTTC. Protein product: CASSLYSGGRDGYTF.

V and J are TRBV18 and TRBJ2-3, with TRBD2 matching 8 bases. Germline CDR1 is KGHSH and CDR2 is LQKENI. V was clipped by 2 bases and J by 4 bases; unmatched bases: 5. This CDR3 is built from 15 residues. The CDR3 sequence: CASSPVSGSPDTQYF. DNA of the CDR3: TGTGCCAGCTCACCAGTCAGCGGGAGTCCAGATACGCAGTATTTT. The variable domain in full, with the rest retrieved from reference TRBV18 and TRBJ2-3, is NAGVMQNPRHLVRRRGQEARLRCSPMKGHSHVYWYRQLPEEGLKFMVYLQKENIIDESGMPKERFSAEFPKEGPSILRIQQVVRGDSAAYFCASSPVSGSPDTQYFGPGTRLTVL.

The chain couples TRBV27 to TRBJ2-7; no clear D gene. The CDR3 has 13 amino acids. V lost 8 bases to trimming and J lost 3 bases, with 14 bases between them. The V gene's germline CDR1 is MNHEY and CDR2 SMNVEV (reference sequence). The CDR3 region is CASRQMGYYEQYF. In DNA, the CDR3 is TGTGCCAGCCGCCAGATGGGATACTACGAGCAGTACTTC.

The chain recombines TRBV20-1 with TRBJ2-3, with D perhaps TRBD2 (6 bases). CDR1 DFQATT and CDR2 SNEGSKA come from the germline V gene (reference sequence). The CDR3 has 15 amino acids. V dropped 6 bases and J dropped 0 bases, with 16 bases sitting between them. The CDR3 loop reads CSAPPSDTSTDTQYF. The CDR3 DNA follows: TGCAGTGCCCCTCCTAGCGACACTAGCACAGATACGCAGTATTTT.

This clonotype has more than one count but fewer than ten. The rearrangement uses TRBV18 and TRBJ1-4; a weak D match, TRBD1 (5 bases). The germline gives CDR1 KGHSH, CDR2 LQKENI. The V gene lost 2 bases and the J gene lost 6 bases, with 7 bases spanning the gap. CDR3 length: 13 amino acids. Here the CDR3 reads CASSPGADEKLFF. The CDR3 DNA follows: TGTGCCAGCTCACCAGGGGCGGATGAAAAACTGTTTTTT.

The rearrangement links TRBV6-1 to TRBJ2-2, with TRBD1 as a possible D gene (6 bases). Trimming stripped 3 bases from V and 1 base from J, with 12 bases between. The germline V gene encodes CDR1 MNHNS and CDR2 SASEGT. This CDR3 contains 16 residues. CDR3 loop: CASSDPGTKNTGELFF. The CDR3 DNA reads TGTGCCAGCAGTGATCCCGGGACAAAGAACACCGGGGAGCTGTTTTTT.

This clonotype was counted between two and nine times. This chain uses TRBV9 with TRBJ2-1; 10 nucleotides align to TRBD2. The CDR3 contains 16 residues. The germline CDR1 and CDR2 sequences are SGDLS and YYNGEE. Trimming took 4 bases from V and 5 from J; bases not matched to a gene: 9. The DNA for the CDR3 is TGTGCCAGCAGCTTCATAGCGGGAGGCCAAAACAATGAGCAGTTCTTC. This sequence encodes CASSFIAGGQNNEQFF.

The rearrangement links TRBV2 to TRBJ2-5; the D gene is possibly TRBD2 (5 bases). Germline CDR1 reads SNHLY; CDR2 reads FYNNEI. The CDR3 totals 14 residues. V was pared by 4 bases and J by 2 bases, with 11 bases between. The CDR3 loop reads CASSGREQQETQYF. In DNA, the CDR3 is TGTGCCAGCAGTGGACGGGAACAGCAAGAGACCCAGTACTTC.

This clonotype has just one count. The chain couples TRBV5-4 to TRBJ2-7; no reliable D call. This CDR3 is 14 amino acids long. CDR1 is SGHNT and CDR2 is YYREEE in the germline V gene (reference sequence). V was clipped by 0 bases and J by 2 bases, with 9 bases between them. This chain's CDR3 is CASSLGAPTYEQYF. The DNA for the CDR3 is TGTGCCAGCAGCTTGGGGGCCCCTACCTACGAGCAGTACTTC.

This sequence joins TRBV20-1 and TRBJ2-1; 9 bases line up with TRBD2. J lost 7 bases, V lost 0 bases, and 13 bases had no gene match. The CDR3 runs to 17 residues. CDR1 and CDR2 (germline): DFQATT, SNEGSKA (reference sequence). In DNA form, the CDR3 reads TGCAGTGCTAGAGATGGTGGGGGCGGGAGGGCTCGGAATGAGCAGTTCTTC. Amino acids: CSARDGGGGRARNEQFF.

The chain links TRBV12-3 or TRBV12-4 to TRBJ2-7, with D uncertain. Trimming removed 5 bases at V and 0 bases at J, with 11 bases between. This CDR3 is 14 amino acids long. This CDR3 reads CASSPLRLSYEQYF. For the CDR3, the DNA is TGTGCCAGCAGTCCTCTGAGACTCTCCTACGAGCAGTACTTC.

CDR3 residues: CASSQENGRTDTQYF. CDR3 sequence (DNA): TGTGCCAGCAGCCAAGAGAACGGGAGGACAGATACGCAGTATTTT. The chain has TRBV4-2 and TRBJ2-3; TRBD2 matches at 7 bases. With 0 bases clipped from V and 3 bases from J, the junction kept 3 bases outside the gene matches. CDR3 size: 15 residues. The germline CDR1 and CDR2 sequences are LGHNA and YNFKEQ.

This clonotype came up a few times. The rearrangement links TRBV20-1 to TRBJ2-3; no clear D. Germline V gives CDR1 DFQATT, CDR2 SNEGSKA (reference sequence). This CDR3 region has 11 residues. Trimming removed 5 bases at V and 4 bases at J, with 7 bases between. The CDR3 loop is CSAYSPDTQYF. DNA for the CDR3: TGCAGTGCTTATTCTCCAGATACGCAGTATTTT.